This T cell receptor (beta chain) was retrieved from a study of cytomegalovirus exposure and HLA in healthy donors. Study-wide results and limits: TCR beta V- and J-gene trimming, according to a later analysis, was linked to a missense DCLRE1C variant. Upon later analysis, TCR association rates were observed to vary by HLA locus, being highest for DRB1 and lowest for HLA-C. Cytomegalovirus-associated TCR beta chains were listed, numbering more than 150.

The CDR3 consists of 15 residues. Researchers ran the PCR with 60 Vbeta and 13 Jbeta primers. Measured with immunoSEQ multiplex PCR; TCRdb has only the in-frame clones, and not every one. The sample holds more than 60,000 clones, approximately 81% seen once. As to this clone: Its antigen is currently unknown.

This clonotype was obtained from a woman in her forties in good health and CMV-seropositive. The rearrangement uses TRBV12-1 and TRBJ1-2. TRBV12-1 is a documented pseudogene. The specimen sequenced was PBMCs. CDR3 region: CASSFGAGRRYGYTF. The CDR3 nucleotides read TGTGCCAGCAGCTTTGGGGCAGGGAGGCGGTATGGCTACACCTTC.